This is a list of T cell receptor beta chains from one sample in a study of blood T cell repertoires in COVID-19. Clones were read by immunoSEQ multiplex PCR, and TCRdb kept only the in-frame ones, dropping some. The profile covers 200,000 to 250,000 clones, with more than 80% appearing a single time and approximately 1.8% taken by the ten largest. The sequencing sample was made of PBMCs or T cells enriched from blood (not recorded which). The receptors stem from a man aged 60 to 69 who had recovered from COVID-19. CDR3s include the opening cysteine and the closing phenylalanine or tryptophan. The D gene is left open where the match is weak. Expanded clones are given a class, and other clones once, few, many or no size at all.

TRBV19	TRBD1	TRBJ2-3	-	CATLQETGGAWDTQYF	TGTGCCACCCTCCAAGAGACAGGGGGCGCCTGGGATACGCAGTATTTT
TRBV7-9	-	TRBJ1-5	-	CASSRSGVNQPQHF	TGTGCCAGCAGCCGTTCGGGAGTCAATCAGCCCCAGCATTTT
TRBV18	TRBD2	TRBJ2-7	-	CASSYGTSGGQYSYEQYF	TGTGCCAGCTCCTATGGGACTAGCGGGGGGCAATACTCCTACGAGCAGTACTTC
TRBV11-2	TRBD2	TRBJ2-7	few	CASGTGGTYEQYF	TGTGCCAGTGGAACGGGGGGGACCTACGAGCAGTACTTC
TRBV10-3	-	TRBJ2-7	-	CAIRTGEAEQYF	TGTGCCATCAGGACAGGTGAGGCCGAGCAGTACTTC
TRBV28	-	TRBJ2-5	-	CASSNLQGGMETQYF	TGTGCCAGCAGTAACTTACAGGGGGGGATGGAGACCCAGTACTTC
TRBV11-3	-	TRBJ2-1	-	CASSLGLVSYNEQFF	TGTGCCAGCAGCTTAGGACTAGTGTCCTACAATGAGCAGTTCTTC
TRBV5-5	-	TRBJ1-1	-	CASSLDYVNTEAFF	TGTGCCAGCAGCCTGGACTACGTGAACACTGAAGCTTTCTTT
TRBV18	-	TRBJ1-4	-	CASSANLAGQTNEKLFF	TGTGCCAGCTCAGCCAATTTAGCTGGACAGACTAATGAAAAACTGTTTTTT
TRBV6-5	-	TRBJ2-2	-	CASRSAQGDTGELFF	TGTGCCAGCAGGTCGGCACAGGGCGACACCGGGGAGCTGTTTTTT
TRBV19	TRBD1	TRBJ1-5	-	CASSRTGLEQPQHF	TGTGCCAGTAGTAGGACAGGGTTGGAACAGCCCCAGCATTTT
TRBV18	-	TRBJ1-1	-	CASSPSGVPEAFF	TGTGCCAGCTCACCTTCAGGGGTCCCTGAAGCTTTCTTT
TRBV7-9	-	TRBJ2-5	-	CASSSRRTGQETQYF	TGTGCCAGCAGCTCCCGAAGGACGGGACAAGAGACCCAGTACTTC
TRBV19	-	TRBJ1-5	once	CASAATSNQPQHF	TGTGCCAGTGCAGCGACTAGCAATCAGCCCCAGCATTTT
TRBV5-8	-	TRBJ1-1	-	CASSREENTEAFF	TGTGCCAGCAGCCGCGAGGAGAACACTGAAGCTTTCTTT
TRBV11-3	TRBD2	TRBJ2-1	-	CASSHGLAFYNEQFF	TGTGCCAGCAGCCACGGACTAGCATTCTACAATGAGCAGTTCTTC
TRBV7-9	TRBD1	TRBJ2-7	-	CASSLAQGGGYEQYF	TGTGCCAGCAGCTTAGCCCAAGGGGGCGGTTACGAGCAGTACTTC
TRBV15	-	TRBJ2-1	-	CATSRVLNEQFF	TGTGCCACCAGCAGAGTCCTCAATGAGCAGTTCTTC
TRBV10-2	TRBD2	TRBJ2-1	-	CASRLAGGGSYNEQFF	TGCGCCAGCAGACTAGCGGGGGGCGGGTCCTACAATGAGCAGTTCTTC
TRBV7-9	-	TRBJ2-7	-	CASRAGTQTHYEQYF	TGTGCCAGCAGAGCCGGGACACAAACACACTACGAGCAGTACTTC
TRBV6-5	-	TRBJ2-1	once	CASSYSGANEQFF	TGTGCCAGCAGTTACTCGGGGGCCAATGAGCAGTTCTTC
TRBV5-1	TRBD1	TRBJ1-6	-	CASSWTGSYNSPLHF	TGCGCCAGCAGCTGGACAGGGTCCTATAATTCACCCCTCCACTTT
TRBV18	-	TRBJ2-3	-	CASSPPAGITDTQYF	TGTGCCAGCTCACCACCAGCGGGCATCACAGATACGCAGTATTTT
TRBV6-5	TRBD1	TRBJ1-2	-	CASSRRTGLGFGYTF	TGTGCCAGCAGTCGAAGGACAGGTCTGGGTTTTGGCTACACCTTC
TRBV5-6	-	TRBJ1-1	-	CASSLDRRYTEAFF	TGTGCCAGCAGCCTTGACAGGCGGTACACTGAAGCTTTCTTT
TRBV7-2	-	TRBJ2-2	few	CASSYTPDTGELFF	TGTGCCAGCAGCTACACCCCCGACACCGGGGAGCTGTTTTTT
TRBV10-1	TRBD1	TRBJ1-1	few	CASSESDRAEAFF	TGCGCCAGCAGTGAGTCGGACAGGGCGGAAGCTTTCTTT
TRBV5-1	TRBD2	TRBJ2-5	-	CASSLVRVAGQETQYF	TGCGCCAGCAGCTTGGTTCGGGTAGCGGGACAAGAGACCCAGTACTTC
TRBV11-2	-	TRBJ2-1	many	CASIAGGGSYNEQFF	TGTGCCAGCATTGCTGGCGGCGGCTCCTACAATGAGCAGTTCTTC
TRBV11-2	TRBD2	TRBJ2-7	-	CASRTAGGGQYF	TGTGCCAGCAGGACAGCGGGAGGTGGGCAGTACTTC
TRBV5-1	-	TRBJ2-3	-	CASSLTGTNTDTQYF	TGCGCCAGCAGCTTGACAGGCACGAACACAGATACGCAGTATTTT